Following are 23 T cell receptor beta chains from one sample sequenced in a study of T cell changes during pregnancy in multiple sclerosis. Assay used: immunoSEQ multiplex PCR; TCRdb lists only in-frame clones, some missing. The sample comprises under 50,000 clones, 70% to 90% of which are singletons, and 1% to 1.5% rests with the top ten. The specimen comprised CD4+ T cells from peripheral blood mononuclear cells, sampled after pregnancy. The receptor set was obtained from a female donor with multiple sclerosis, enrolled in a pregnancy study.

The genes are TRBV28 and TRBJ2-7; a weak D match, TRBD1 (5 bases). Trimming cost V 8 bases and J 5 bases, with 16 bases left between them. CDR1 is MDHEN and CDR2 is SYDVKM in the germline V gene. CDR3 length equals 13 residues. This chain's CDR3 is CASRNQGGNEQYF. The CDR3 nucleotides read TGTGCCAGCCGAAACCAGGGCGGCAACGAGCAGTACTTC.

The chain joins TRBV7-9 to TRBJ2-2; tentatively, D is TRBD2 (5 bases). The germline V gene has CDR1 SEHNR and CDR2 FQNEAQ (reference sequence). V lost 6 bases and J lost 6, with 17 bases in between. The CDR3 extends over 15 amino acids. CDR3 in DNA: TGTGCCAGCAGTTCCCCGCTCCGGGGTGCCGGGGAGCTGTTTTTT. This gives the protein CASSSPLRGAGELFF.

The chain joins TRBV29-1 to TRBJ1-1, with 8 bases lining up with TRBD1. Per the germline V gene, CDR1 is SQVTM and CDR2 is ANQGSEA. Unmatched junction bases numbered 8, after V lost 5 bases and J lost 0 bases. This CDR3 is built from 15 residues. CDR3 sequence reads: CSVQKQGGLNTEAFF. The CDR3 DNA reads TGCAGCGTTCAAAAACAGGGGGGATTGAACACTGAAGCTTTCTTT.

The V gene is TRBV6-5, the J gene TRBJ2-3; TRBD1 matches 9 bases. Trimming removed 1 base from V and 6 bases from J; junction bases left unmatched: 5. This CDR3 contains 15 residues. Germline V gene sequence: CDR1 MNHEY, CDR2 SVGAGI. The CDR3 loop is CASSYYGTGRDTQYF. For the CDR3, the DNA is TGTGCCAGCAGTTACTACGGGACAGGGCGTGATACGCAGTATTTT.

This clone was seen a single time. The CDR3 DNA is TGTGCCAGCAGCTTAGCCGGGGGGGTACCCTATGGCTACACCTTC. Translating it yields CASSLAGGVPYGYTF. V and J are TRBV11-2 and TRBJ1-2; tentatively, D is TRBD1 (5 bases). The germline gives CDR1 SGHAT, CDR2 FQNNGV. The V and J ends lost 1 base and 4 bases respectively, with 13 bases between them. The CDR3 contains 15 residues.

The chain uses TRBV19 and TRBJ2-7, with 8 positions matching TRBD2. J was trimmed by 0 bases and V by 8 bases; bases with no gene match: 9. The CDR3 covers 15 residues. Per the germline V gene, CDR1 is LNHDA and CDR2 is SQIVND (reference sequence). CDR3 sequence (DNA): TGTGCCAGTCGGAGCGGGGGAGGGGTCTCCTACGAGCAGTACTTC. Amino acid sequence: CASRSGGGVSYEQYF.

The CDR3 nucleotides are TGCAGCGCAAGGGACCCTTGGGGGGGCACAGATACGCAGTATTTT. This codes for CSARDPWGGTDTQYF. The chain uses TRBV29-1 and TRBJ2-3, with TRBD2 as a possible D gene (6 bases). Germline CDR1 SQVTM, CDR2 ANQGSEA. The V end lost 7 bases, the J end lost 1 base, and 18 bases lay between the germline ends. This CDR3 has 15 amino acids.

This clone was seen once. The chain couples TRBV5-1 to TRBJ1-2; the match to TRBD1 covers 9 bases. V lost 0 bases to trimming and J lost 7 bases; unmatched junction nucleotides: 4. This CDR3 spans 14 amino acids. Germline V CDR1 and CDR2: SGHRS, YFSETQ. The CDR3: CASSLAGQGSGYTF. In DNA form, the CDR3 reads TGCGCCAGCAGCTTGGCGGGACAGGGAAGTGGCTACACCTTC.

The chain is built from TRBV28 and TRBJ2-5; D is undetermined. Between the trimmed V and J ends, which lost 3 bases and 10 bases, there was a span of 15 bases. The CDR3 is made up of 13 amino acids. The germline V gene encodes CDR1 MDHEN and CDR2 SYDVKM. The CDR3 reads CASSLESPANQYF. As DNA, the CDR3 is TGTGCCAGCAGTTTGGAGAGTCCTGCTAACCAGTACTTC.

The genes are TRBV10-3 and TRBJ1-1; maybe TRBD1 (5 bases). The CDR3 sequence is 14 residues long. Germline values: CDR1 ENHRY, CDR2 SYGVKD. The V end was cut by 4 bases, the J end by 7 bases, with 16 bases between. The CDR3, as DNA: TGTGCCATCAGTGGTCTCAGGGAGGGCAGTGAAGCTTTCTTT. It encodes CAISGLREGSEAFF.

The J gene is TRBJ1-3, the V gene TRBV30; D unresolved. Trimming took off 2 bases at V and 0 bases at J, with 8 bases between the two ends. This CDR3 spans 14 amino acids. CDR1 GTSNPN and CDR2 SVGIG come from the germline V gene (reference sequence). Here the CDR3 reads CAWSQRSSGNTIYF. The CDR3 DNA sequence: TGTGCCTGGAGTCAGAGGAGCTCTGGAAACACCATATATTTT.

The chain is built from TRBV5-1 and TRBJ1-2; TRBD1 is a possible D gene (6 bases). Germline CDR1 is SGHRS and CDR2 is YFSETQ. The CDR3 consists of 14 residues. V was cut by 2 bases and J by 8 bases, with 16 bases left in between. As DNA, the CDR3 is TGCGCCAGCAGCTTAAATACAGGGTCAGTGGGCTACACCTTC. Translation: CASSLNTGSVGYTF. The variable domain in full, completed from reference TRBV5-1 and TRBJ1-2, reads KAGVTQTPRYLIKTRGQQVTLSCSPISGHRSVSWYQQTPGQGLQFLFEYFSETQRNKGNFPGRFSGRQFSNSRSEMNVSTLELGDSALYLCASSLNTGSVGYTFGSGTRLTVV.

V and J are TRBV10-1 and TRBJ2-1, with TRBD2 identical over 9 bases. J lost 8 bases, V lost 8 bases, and 13 bases had no gene match. This CDR3 spans 15 amino acids. Germline V gene data show CDR1 as WNHNN and CDR2 as SYGVQD (reference sequence). The CDR3 protein is CASSPRLAGEDEQFF. The CDR3 region has the DNA TGCGCCAGCTCTCCTCGTTTAGCGGGAGAGGATGAGCAGTTCTTC.

This clone has a handful of counts. The chain recombines TRBV19 with TRBJ1-2; D is unresolved. The length of the CDR3 is 12 residues. Germline CDR1 LNHDA, CDR2 SQIVND (reference sequence). V lost 4 bases, J lost 10 bases, and 13 bases lay in between. CDR3 amino acids: CASSTHRADYTF. The CDR3 DNA is TGTGCCAGTAGTACCCACAGAGCCGACTACACCTTC.

This clone was recorded once. J is TRBJ1-1 and V is TRBV11-3, with 7 bases matching TRBD1. The CDR3 extends over 13 amino acids. With V trimmed by 1 base and J by 11 bases, 7 bases remained unmatched. Germline V gives CDR1 SGHNT, CDR2 YENEEA. The CDR3 sequence is CASSLAEGAVAFF. The CDR3 DNA sequence: TGTGCCAGCAGCTTAGCTGAGGGGGCAGTGGCTTTCTTT.

The chain recombines TRBV14 with TRBJ2-3; D uncertain. Trimming shortened V by 0 bases and J by 6 bases, and 7 bases separated the two germline ends. The CDR3 runs to 13 residues. Germline V lookup: CDR1 SGHDN, CDR2 FVKESK. The CDR3 nucleotides are TGTGCCAGCAGCCAAGATCTTGTGGATACGCAGTATTTT. This codes for CASSQDLVDTQYF.

This rearrangement joins TRBV4-3 to TRBJ2-7; 10 bases are a match to TRBD2. V trimming: 4 bases; J trimming: 0 bases; junction bases outside the gene matches: 0. The CDR3 is made up of 14 amino acids. Germline V gene sequence: CDR1 LGHNA, CDR2 YSLEER. CDR3 coding DNA: TGCGCCAGCAGCCCTAGCGGGAGCTCCTACGAGCAGTACTTC. Its translation: CASSPSGSSYEQYF.

The chain uses TRBV6-1 and TRBJ2-2; 7 nucleotides line up with TRBD2. Germline CDR1 MNHNS, CDR2 SASEGT. The CDR3 runs to 15 residues. Losses at the gene ends were 5 bases for V and 4 bases for J; bases not matched to a gene: 7. The CDR3 sequence is CASSPFSGFTGELFF. As DNA, the CDR3 is TGTGCCAGCAGTCCTTTTAGCGGGTTCACCGGGGAGCTGTTTTTT.

In its sample, this clone was seen a few times. The J gene is TRBJ1-1, the V gene TRBV5-1; the match to TRBD1 covers 11 bases. V lost 5 bases and J lost 4; bases outside the gene matches: 4. Germline V gene data show CDR1 as SGHRS and CDR2 as YFSETQ. The CDR3 is made up of 14 amino acids. For the CDR3, the DNA is TGCGCCAGCAGTCTAGGGACAGGGGGCACTGAAGCTTTCTTT. This codes for CASSLGTGGTEAFF.

This sequence joins TRBV5-6 and TRBJ2-1; 10 bases fit TRBD2. The CDR3 is 15 amino acids. The V gene's germline CDR1 is SGHDT and CDR2 YYEEEE. J gave up 7 bases and V 0 bases, and 4 bases lay outside the gene matches. The CDR3 bases are TGTGCCAGCAGCTTGGGACTAGCGGGTAGGAATGAGCAGTTCTTC. This translates into CASSLGLAGRNEQFF.

J is TRBJ2-7 and V is TRBV6-6, with 7 positions matching TRBD1. V shed 6 bases and J 3 bases; nucleotides not matched to a gene: 11. The germline gives CDR1 MNHNY, CDR2 SVGAGI (reference sequence). There are 15 residues in the CDR3. Here the CDR3 reads CASSRRGRSGYEQYF. CDR3 bases: TGTGCCAGCAGCCGTAGGGGGCGGTCAGGCTACGAGCAGTACTTC.

The chain joins TRBV28 to TRBJ1-4, with 9 bases that match TRBD1. The CDR3 runs 15 residues. The junction had 5 bases not matched to a gene; V was cut back by 6 bases and J by 3 bases. Per germline, CDR1 MDHEN and CDR2 SYDVKM. The CDR3 coding sequence is TGTGCCAGCAGCCACAGGGGGCCCCCTAATGAAAAACTGTTTTTT. Amino acid sequence: CASSHRGPPNEKLFF.

The genes are TRBV28 and TRBJ2-7; D call uncertain. The germline V gene has CDR1 MDHEN and CDR2 SYDVKM. The CDR3 has 12 amino acids. Trimming took 2 bases from V and 9 from J, leaving 11 bases between them. The CDR3 loop reads CASSLNANLQYF. The CDR3 nucleotides are TGTGCCAGCAGTTTAAATGCGAATCTGCAGTACTTC. Full variable domain (outside the CDR3, taken from reference TRBV28 and TRBJ2-7): DVKVTQSSRYLVKRTGEKVFLECVQDMDHENMFWYRQDPGLGLRLIYFSYDVKMKEKGDIPEGYSVSREKKERFSLILESASTNQTSMYLCASSLNANLQYFGPGTRLTVT.